Listed below are T cell receptor beta chains from one sample, sequenced in a study of cytomegalovirus exposure and HLA in healthy donors. Libraries were prepared by immunoSEQ multiplex PCR; TCRdb keeps only in-frame clonotypes and omits some of them. Here the sample spans about 140,000 clones, approximately 82% being singletons. Specimen: PBMCs. Receptor source: a woman aged 55-69 years in good health and CMV-seropositive. CDR3s include the opening cysteine and the closing phenylalanine or tryptophan. The D gene is left open where the match is weak. Size tells how often a clone was seen (once, few, many) or the class of an expanded clone, and some rows leave it out.

TRBV7-9,TRBD1,.,TRBJ1-3,CASRASPGTGGENTIYF,TGTGCCAGTAGGGCATCCCCTGGGACAGGGGGCGAAAACACCATATATTTT
TRBV7-9,.,.,TRBJ1-6,CASSLSGGSPLHF,TGTGCCAGCAGCTTGAGTGGCGGCTCACCCCTCCACTTT
TRBV29-1,.,.,TRBJ2-7,CSVDRGVNEQYF,TGCAGCGTTGACAGGGGGGTAAACGAGCAGTACTTC
TRBV6-1,.,.,TRBJ2-1,CASSTRTKTNEQFF,TGTGCCAGCAGTACCAGAACTAAAACCAATGAGCAGTTCTTC
TRBV11-2,.,.,TRBJ2-5,CASSLDGLFLAETQYF,TGTGCCAGCAGCTTAGATGGACTCTTCCTGGCGGAGACCCAGTACTTC
TRBV29-1,TRBD2,few,TRBJ2-3,CSVAGGPDTQYF,TGCAGCGTTGCGGGGGGGCCAGATACGCAGTATTTT
TRBV4-1,TRBD2,.,TRBJ2-7,CASSQDQLAGEFEQYF,TGCGCCAGCAGCCAAGATCAACTAGCGGGAGAGTTCGAGCAGTACTTC
TRBV6-5,.,.,TRBJ2-7,CASSSDSHEQYF,TGTGCCAGCAGTTCCGACAGTCACGAGCAGTACTTC
TRBV10-3,TRBD1,.,TRBJ2-7,CALSTGAYEQYF,TGTGCCCTCTCGACAGGGGCGTACGAGCAGTACTTC
TRBV5-6,TRBD1,.,TRBJ2-5,CASHRGRGNQETQYF,TGTGCCAGCCACAGGGGGCGGGGGAACCAAGAGACCCAGTACTTC
TRBV19,TRBD2,.,TRBJ2-3,CASNGGRTDTQYF,TGTGCCAGTAACGGCGGGAGGACAGATACGCAGTATTTT
TRBV9,.,.,TRBJ2-4,CASSVGPGQDIQYF,TGTGCCAGCAGCGTCGGCCCGGGACAAGACATTCAGTACTTC
TRBV12-5,.,.,TRBJ1-5,CASGGLGGQPQHF,TGTGCTAGTGGGGGGTTAGGGGGTCAGCCCCAGCATTTT
TRBV30,.,.,TRBJ2-5,CAWSRGTVEETQYF,TGTGCCTGGAGTAGGGGTACGGTTGAAGAGACCCAGTACTTC
TRBV27,TRBD2,.,TRBJ2-3,CASSLGGRSTDTQYF,TGTGCCAGCAGTTTAGGCGGGAGAAGCACAGATACGCAGTATTTT
TRBV6-1,.,few,TRBJ2-2,CASSESGDPGELFF,TGTGCCAGCAGTGAATCAGGGGACCCCGGGGAGCTGTTTTTT
TRBV7-9,TRBD1,.,TRBJ1-2,CASSLKGGQGAGGYTF,TGTGCCAGCAGCTTAAAGGGGGGACAGGGGGCAGGTGGCTACACCTTC
TRBV5-4,TRBD2,.,TRBJ2-7,CASSSTSGVYEQYF,TGTGCCAGCAGCTCGACTAGCGGGGTTTACGAGCAGTACTTC
TRBV30,.,.,TRBJ2-3,CAWSRGSSTDTQYF,TGTGCCTGGAGTCGCGGATCTAGCACAGATACGCAGTATTTT
TRBV30,TRBD1,.,TRBJ1-4,CAWSRNRGPTTNEKLFF,TGTGCCTGGAGCCGAAACAGGGGGCCTACAACTAATGAAAAACTGTTTTTT
TRBV27,TRBD2,.,TRBJ2-2,CASSLRGGPTGELFF,TGTGCCAGCAGCCTCCGGGGAGGGCCCACCGGGGAGCTGTTTTTT
TRBV27,TRBD1,once,TRBJ1-1,CASIPETGGGTEAFF,TGTGCCTCCATTCCAGAGACAGGGGGAGGTACTGAAGCTTTCTTT
TRBV7-8,.,.,TRBJ2-3,CASRPSNTDTQYF,TGTGCCAGCAGGCCCTCTAACACAGATACGCAGTATTTT
TRBV7-8,.,once,TRBJ2-1,CASSLVLAVYNEQFF,TGTGCCAGCAGCTTAGTATTAGCGGTCTACAATGAGCAGTTCTTC
TRBV5-4,.,once,TRBJ2-7,CASSSHSDYEQYF,TGTGCCAGCAGCTCTCACAGTGACTACGAGCAGTACTTC
TRBV27,.,.,TRBJ2-1,CASRPHLVNNEQFF,TGTGCCAGCAGGCCACATCTAGTAAACAATGAGCAGTTCTTC
TRBV19,.,few,TRBJ2-6,CASSIWGTGANVLTF,TGTGCCAGTAGTATTTGGGGCACTGGGGCCAACGTCCTGACTTTC
TRBV5-1,TRBD1,.,TRBJ2-7,CAVRGGGPYEQYF,TGCGCCGTTCGAGGGGGCGGCCCCTACGAGCAGTACTTC
TRBV2,TRBD1,.,TRBJ1-1,CASTLFRGRDTEAFF,TGTGCCAGCACCCTATTCAGGGGGCGCGACACTGAAGCTTTCTTT
TRBV18,TRBD1,.,TRBJ2-7,CASSPGTGAYEQYF,TGTGCCAGCTCACCCGGGACAGGGGCCTACGAGCAGTACTTC
TRBV9,.,.,TRBJ2-3,CASSVEGGIGTDTQYF,TGTGCCAGCAGCGTAGAGGGGGGGATCGGTACAGATACGCAGTATTTT
TRBV2,TRBD1,.,TRBJ2-7,CASSARGPPSYEQYF,TGTGCCAGCAGCGCAAGGGGGCCCCCTTCCTACGAGCAGTACTTC
TRBV4-3,.,.,TRBJ2-3,CASSQTSWQGRTDTQYF,TGCGCCAGCAGCCAAACGTCGTGGCAGGGAAGGACAGATACGCAGTATTTT
TRBV6-1,.,.,TRBJ1-2,CASSLTGYGYTF,TGTGCCAGCAGTCTAACAGGGTATGGCTACACCTTC
TRBV5-4,TRBD2,.,TRBJ2-7,CAGSPTSGREEQYF,TGTGCCGGCAGTCCAACTAGCGGGAGAGAAGAGCAGTACTTC
TRBV18,TRBD1,.,TRBJ1-2,CASHMQGGYGYTF,TGTGCCAGCCATATGCAGGGGGGCTATGGCTACACCTTC
TRBV19,TRBD1,.,TRBJ2-4,CASSSVTGTEAKNIQYF,TGTGCCAGTAGTTCGGTAACCGGGACAGAAGCCAAAAACATTCAGTACTTC
TRBV28,TRBD1,.,TRBJ1-2,CASSSPTGNYGYTF,TGTGCCAGCAGTTCCCCGACAGGGAACTATGGCTACACCTTC
TRBV30,.,few,TRBJ1-5,CAWSAGGGQPQHF,TGTGCCTGGAGCGCCGGGGGGGGCCAGCCCCAGCATTTT
TRBV6-1,TRBD1,few,TRBJ1-2,CASSELRTGASYGYTF,TGTGCCAGCAGTGAACTGAGAACAGGGGCCTCCTATGGCTACACCTTC
TRBV27,TRBD1,.,TRBJ2-7,CASTGQGLYEQYF,TGTGCCAGCACGGGACAGGGCCTCTACGAGCAGTACTTC
TRBV29-1,.,.,TRBJ2-3,CSVAATDTQYF,TGCAGCGTAGCGGCCACAGATACGCAGTATTTT
TRBV25-1,TRBD2,.,TRBJ2-5,CASTRTSGLQETQYF,TGTGCCAGCACGAGGACTAGCGGCCTCCAAGAGACCCAGTACTTC
TRBV7-9,.,few,TRBJ1-1,CASSLGQGGDTEAFF,TGTGCCAGCAGCTTAGGCCAGGGTGGCGACACTGAAGCTTTCTTT
TRBV27,.,.,TRBJ2-6,CASSFGGGQFSGANVLTF,TGTGCCAGCAGTTTTGGAGGGGGCCAATTCTCTGGGGCCAACGTCCTGACTTTC
TRBV28,.,.,TRBJ2-5,CASSRQYQETQYF,TGTGCCAGCAGTCGACAGTACCAAGAGACCCAGTACTTC
TRBV11-2,.,.,TRBJ1-2,CASSLPGGAGGYTF,TGTGCCAGCAGCCTCCCGGGAGGGGCGGGTGGCTACACCTTC
TRBV6-5,.,.,TRBJ1-4,CASSYSIRGIEKLFF,TGTGCCAGCAGTTACAGCATTCGAGGCATTGAAAAACTGTTTTTT
TRBV6-5,.,.,TRBJ1-1,CASSDTENTEAFF,TGTGCCAGCAGTGATACAGAGAACACTGAAGCTTTCTTT
TRBV7-2,.,.,TRBJ2-7,CASSLVVGSRYEQYF,TGTGCCAGCAGCTTAGTAGTCGGTTCCAGGTACGAGCAGTACTTC
TRBV5-4,TRBD1,.,TRBJ2-2,CASSRGGANTGELFF,TGTGCCAGCAGCCGAGGGGGCGCGAACACCGGGGAGCTGTTTTTT
TRBV7-9,TRBD2,.,TRBJ2-1,CASSHSGRLMNEQFF,TGTGCCAGCAGCCATAGCGGGAGGCTCATGAATGAGCAGTTCTTC
TRBV27,TRBD2,.,TRBJ2-7,CASSSSGTPYEQYF,TGTGCCAGCAGTTCTAGCGGTACACCCTACGAGCAGTACTTC
TRBV5-1,TRBD1,.,TRBJ2-5,CASSYLRTGEVGRARGKETQYF,TGCGCCAGCAGCTATTTACGGACAGGGGAGGTAGGACGGGCACGTGGTAAAGAGACCCAGTACTTC
TRBV11-2,TRBD1,few,TRBJ2-7,CASSPAGTATYEQYF,TGTGCCAGCAGCCCAGCCGGGACAGCTACCTACGAGCAGTACTTC
TRBV19,.,.,TRBJ2-7,CATSRGYEQYF,TGTGCCACCTCGCGAGGGTACGAGCAGTACTTC
TRBV6-5,.,.,TRBJ1-6,CASSPGNSPLHF,TGTGCCAGCAGTCCAGGGAATTCACCCCTCCACTTT
TRBV5-1,.,once,TRBJ2-3,CASSPGTSTDTQYF,TGCGCCAGCAGCCCCGGGACTAGCACAGATACGCAGTATTTT
TRBV7-9,.,.,TRBJ2-1,CASGQFSYNEQFF,TGTGCCAGCGGGCAGTTCTCCTACAATGAGCAGTTCTTC